The entry that follows covers one TCR beta chain sequence. Its target is not known. The data were produced by immunoSEQ multiplex PCR, yet TCRdb's version contains in-frame clones alone and is incomplete. The profile shows about 460,000 clones, 80% to 90% of them singletons. These data belong to a study of Ad26.COV2.S vaccination and SARS-CoV-2 variants. Turning to the study itself: Administration of Ad26.COV2.S was intramuscular, either once or twice 56 days apart.

Treatment indicated: roughly 18 received Ad26.COV2.S at low or high dose, single or two shots; about 5 received placebo; per-sample allocation not given. Sampling was performed 63 days after the first vaccine or placebo injection. Regarding the study as a whole: Reportedly, after vaccination the spike-specific CD8+ and CD4+ T cell responses displayed substantial breadth.

V shed 5 bases and J 3 bases; nucleotides not matched to a gene: 9. CDR1 is MNHEY and CDR2 is SMNVEV in the germline V gene (reference sequence). The length of the CDR3 is 15 residues. Sequences were derived from peripheral blood, sampled in a trial of Ad26.COV2.S vaccine versus placebo. V is TRBV27 and J is TRBJ2-7; TRBD1 agrees at 8 bases. This receptor was taken from a person aged 18-60 years who received the Ad26.COV2.S COVID-19 vaccine or a placebo. CDR3 amino acids: CASSPGQGFDYEQYF. The CDR3 bases are TGTGCCAGCAGTCCTGGACAGGGTTTTGACTACGAGCAGTACTTC.